Listed below are T cell receptor beta chains from one sample, sequenced in a study of cytomegalovirus exposure and HLA in healthy donors. This table comes from immunoSEQ multiplex PCR, and its TCRdb copy is limited to in-frame clones, with some not included. The sample holds 150,000 to 200,000 clones, around 80% seen once. Sequencing was done on a sample of PBMCs. These receptors were obtained from a woman aged 45 to 65 in good health and CMV-seronegative. The CDR3 runs from the conserved cysteine through the conserved F or W. D genes are given only for firm matches. Size is stated for part of the rows, as once, few or many counts, or as a class when the clone is expanded.

J gene,clone size,D gene,V gene,CDR3 length,CDR3 DNA,CDR3 protein
TRBJ2-7,-,-,TRBV27,13,TGTGCCAGCAGTTTACAGGGAACCTACGAGCAGTACTTC,CASSLQGTYEQYF
TRBJ1-6,-,-,TRBV7-2,16,TGTGCCAGCAGCTTAGCTTCAGGCGTCTATAATTCACCCCTCCACTTT,CASSLASGVYNSPLHF
TRBJ2-1,-,TRBD1,TRBV6-5,13,TGTGCCAGCAAGCGCGACAGGGCTAATGAGCAGTTCTTC,CASKRDRANEQFF
TRBJ1-5,-,TRBD1,TRBV9,14,TGTGCCAGCAGCCCAACAGGGGATAATCAGCCCCAGCATTTT,CASSPTGDNQPQHF
TRBJ2-3,-,TRBD2,TRBV5-1,17,TGCGCCAGCAGCAACTTTGGATCTAGCGGGGGCGCAGATACGCAGTATTTT,CASSNFGSSGGADTQYF
TRBJ1-5,-,-,TRBV4-2,16,TGTGCCAGCAGCCAAGAGACCGCGACAGGTCATCAGCCCCAGCATTTT,CASSQETATGHQPQHF
TRBJ1-1,-,-,TRBV6-7,15,TGTGCCAGCAGTACCCCCCGGTGCGGCGACACTGAAGCTTTCTTT,CASSTPRCGDTEAFF
TRBJ2-1,-,TRBD1,TRBV13,15,TGTGCCAGCAGCTCATCCGGGACAGGGGCAGGAGAGCAGTTCTTC,CASSSSGTGAGEQFF
TRBJ1-5,-,-,TRBV4-3,20,TGCGCCAGCAGCGGGAAGGTGATCCGCGTCCGGGGTCAGAGCAATCAGCCCCAGCATTTT,CASSGKVIRVRGQSNQPQHF
TRBJ2-6,once,TRBD2,TRBV7-9,15,TGTGTTGCGGCTAGCGGGTTCTCTGGGGCCAACGTCCTGACTTTC,CVAASGFSGANVLTF
TRBJ1-3,-,-,TRBV5-1,18,TGCGCCAGCAGCTTGGGGTCCCCCAGGCGCCACTCTGGAAACACCATATATTTT,CASSLGSPRRHSGNTIYF
TRBJ1-1,-,-,TRBV2,13,TGTGCCAGCAGACGGACTATGAACACTGAAGCTTTCTTT,CASRRTMNTEAFF
TRBJ2-2,-,-,TRBV5-1,17,TGCGCCAGCAGCTTGAGCCTTTCGGGGGAGGACACCGGGGAGCTGTTTTTT,CASSLSLSGEDTGELFF
TRBJ2-5,-,TRBD2,TRBV7-2,15,TGTGCCAGCAGCCCGTCGCTAGCGGAACAAGAGACCCAGTACTTC,CASSPSLAEQETQYF
TRBJ2-7,-,TRBD2,TRBV27,15,TGTGCCAGCAGTTTATCGACTAGCGGGATCTACGAGCAGTACTTC,CASSLSTSGIYEQYF
TRBJ1-5,-,-,TRBV28,14,TGTGCCAGCAGTTTAGACGGGGGCAATCAGCCCCAGCATTTT,CASSLDGGNQPQHF
TRBJ2-7,-,-,TRBV7-2,14,TGTGCCAGCAGCTTAAGCCAGGGAACTGGAGAGCAGTACTTC,CASSLSQGTGEQYF
TRBJ2-7,-,TRBD1,TRBV4-3,16,TGCGCCAGCAGCCAAGATCCGGGGACAGGAAAACTGGAGCAGTACTTC,CASSQDPGTGKLEQYF
TRBJ1-2,-,-,TRBV28,18,TGTGCCAGCAGTTTGGGGGGGGCGGGGCAGGGGACTAACTATGGCTACACCTTC,CASSLGGAGQGTNYGYTF
TRBJ1-2,once,-,TRBV18,12,TGTGCCAGCTCACCGCGGCCCTATGGCTACACCTTC,CASSPRPYGYTF
TRBJ2-7,-,-,TRBV30,11,TGTGCCTGGAGTGGGCCCGACGAGCAGTACTTC,CAWSGPDEQYF
TRBJ2-7,-,TRBD2,TRBV27,15,TGTGCCAGCAGTTGGGCGACTAGCGGGAGTTACGAGCAGTACTTC,CASSWATSGSYEQYF
TRBJ2-7,-,TRBD1,TRBV27,14,TGTGCCAGCAGCAGACAGGGCCCGAACTACGAGCAGTACTTC,CASSRQGPNYEQYF
TRBJ2-1,-,TRBD1,TRBV14,15,TGTGCCAGCAGCAAACAGGGGCGGACGGGGAATGAGCAGTTCTTC,CASSKQGRTGNEQFF
TRBJ1-1,once,-,TRBV7-9,12,TGTTCCAGCAGCTTTCCCAGGGATGAAGCTTTCTTT,CSSSFPRDEAFF
TRBJ1-5,-,-,TRBV18,14,TGTGCCAGCTCACCCCAAAATAGCAATCAGCCCCAGCATTTT,CASSPQNSNQPQHF
TRBJ1-1,-,-,TRBV19,14,TGTGCCAGTACTGATTGGGGCCAAATCACTGAAGCTTTCTTT,CASTDWGQITEAFF
TRBJ1-2,once,TRBD1,TRBV7-3,15,TGTGCCAGCAGCCCTTCTCCAGGGGGCGGCTATGGCTACACCTTC,CASSPSPGGGYGYTF
TRBJ2-1,-,-,TRBV7-2,16,TGTGCCAGCAGCCCAGAGGTGGGGCAGGGGTACAATGAGCAGTTCTTC,CASSPEVGQGYNEQFF